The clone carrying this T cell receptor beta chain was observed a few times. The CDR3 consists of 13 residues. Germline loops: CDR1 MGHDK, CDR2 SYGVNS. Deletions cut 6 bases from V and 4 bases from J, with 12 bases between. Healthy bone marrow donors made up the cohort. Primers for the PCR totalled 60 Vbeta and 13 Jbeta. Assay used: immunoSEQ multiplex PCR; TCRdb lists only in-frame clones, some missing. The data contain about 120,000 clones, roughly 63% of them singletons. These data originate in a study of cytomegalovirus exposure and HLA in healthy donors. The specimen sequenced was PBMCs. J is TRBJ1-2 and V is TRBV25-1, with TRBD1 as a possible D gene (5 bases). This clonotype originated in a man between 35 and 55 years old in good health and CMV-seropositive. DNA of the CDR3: TGTGCCAGCAGCCGGGGGGTGGGCTATGGCTACACCTTC. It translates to CASSRGVGYGYTF.